This passage covers 25 T cell receptor beta chains from one sample sequenced in a study of blood T cell repertoires in COVID-19. Clones were read by immunoSEQ multiplex PCR, and TCRdb kept only the in-frame ones, dropping some. This sample has about 130,000 clones, with 86% found just once. Source material: PBMCs or T cells enriched from blood (not recorded which). These TCRs come from a woman aged 45 to 65 who had recovered from COVID-19.

DNA of the CDR3: TGTGCCAGCAACGAACAGGGGCCCTCCTACGAGCAGTACTTC. Residues: CASNEQGPSYEQYF. The V call is TRBV7-9, the J call TRBJ2-7, with 7 bases lining up with TRBD1. Germline V gene lookup returns CDR1 SEHNR and CDR2 FQNEAQ (reference sequence). The J segment lost 0 bases and the V segment lost 7 bases, leaving 6 bases of the junction unmatched. CDR3 size: 14 residues.

The J gene is TRBJ1-2, the V gene TRBV20-1, with a possible D match to TRBD1 (5 bases). The CDR3 consists of 10 residues. The V gene lost 8 bases and the J gene lost 7 bases, with 11 bases spanning the gap. Germline loops: CDR1 DFQATT, CDR2 SNEGSKA (reference sequence). The CDR3 loop is CSTARGGYTF. The DNA for the CDR3 is TGCAGTACAGCTAGGGGTGGCTACACCTTC.

The rearrangement joins TRBV2 to TRBJ2-7; a possible D gene is TRBD2 (5 bases). Germline V lookup: CDR1 SNHLY, CDR2 FYNNEI. The CDR3 is made up of 14 amino acids. Trimming took 3 bases from V and 3 from J, leaving 12 bases between them. The CDR3 bases are TGTGCCAGCAGTGACGTCAGGAGGTTCTACGAGCAGTACTTC. Protein product: CASSDVRRFYEQYF.

The J gene is TRBJ1-2, the V gene TRBV3-1 (or the pseudogene TRBV3-2); D is uncertain. With 0 bases removed from V and 8 bases from J, the gap between germline ends came to 13 bases. CDR1 LGHDT and CDR2 YNNKEL come from the germline V gene (reference sequence). CDR3 length: 14 residues. Written as DNA, the CDR3 is TGTGCCAGCAGCCAAGATTTAGGAGTCGAAGGCTACACCTTC. Its protein product is CASSQDLGVEGYTF.

Here the CDR3 reads CASSLGTGGTEAFF. The CDR3 nucleotides read TGTGCCAGCAGCCTTGGGACAGGGGGCACTGAAGCTTTCTTT. V and J are TRBV6-5 and TRBJ1-1; 11 nucleotides agree with TRBD1. There are 14 residues in the CDR3. Germline V gene lookup returns CDR1 MNHEY and CDR2 SVGAGI. Losses at the gene ends were 6 bases for V and 4 bases for J; bases not matched to a gene: 4.

This sequence joins TRBV4-2 and TRBJ2-3, with TRBD2 matching over 8 bases. The V gene's germline CDR1 is LGHNA and CDR2 YNFKEQ. Trimming took 1 base from V and 3 from J; bases not matched to a gene: 3. The CDR3 spans 15 residues. This chain's CDR3 is CASSQGERGTDTQYF. CDR3 in DNA: TGTGCCAGCAGCCAAGGGGAGCGGGGGACAGATACGCAGTATTTT.

The rearrangement joins TRBV11-2 to TRBJ2-5, with a tentative D call TRBD2 (6 bases). This CDR3 contains 14 residues. Trimming shortened V by 1 base and J by 5 bases, and 11 bases separated the two germline ends. Germline V gene lookup returns CDR1 SGHAT and CDR2 FQNNGV. The CDR3 coding sequence is TGTGCCAGCAGCTTAGCGGGGCTAGCGGAGACCCAGTACTTC. It is translated as CASSLAGLAETQYF. The full variable domain, its missing parts supplied by reference TRBV11-2 and TRBJ2-5, is EAGVAQSPRYKIIEKRQSVAFWCNPISGHATLYWYQQILGQGPKLLIQFQNNGVVDDSQLPKDRFSAERLKGVDSTLKIQPAKLEDSAVYLCASSLAGLAETQYFGPGTRLLVL.

The chain uses TRBV3-1 (or the pseudogene TRBV3-2) and TRBJ2-2; TRBD1 aligns across 10 bases. The germline V gene has CDR1 LGHDT and CDR2 YNNKEL (reference sequence). The CDR3 loop spans 13 amino acids. The V gene end was trimmed by 5 bases and the J gene end by 15 bases; junction bases not matched to a gene: 9. CDR3 coding DNA: TGTGCCAGCAGCTACGGACAGGGGGGTAGGGTGTTTTTT. Its protein product is CASSYGQGGRVFF.

J is TRBJ1-5 and V is TRBV7-8, with no clear D. Trimming stripped 0 bases from V and 7 bases from J, with 13 bases between. Germline V lookup: CDR1 SGHVS, CDR2 FQNEAQ. The CDR3 has 15 amino acids. The CDR3 nucleotides are TGTGCCAGCAGCTTAGCGCGGGTCATCAAGCAGCCCCAGCATTTT. Translated: CASSLARVIKQPQHF.

About this clone itself: Germline and junction disagree at one end, which may indicate a read error. The chain has TRBV7-7 and TRBJ2-1, with D hard to call. Germline CDR1 and CDR2: SSHAT and FNYEAQ (reference sequence). This CDR3 has 16 residues. The CDR3 region has the DNA TGTGCTAGCAGCCGCGAGTTACTCGGCTCCTACAATGAGCAGTTCTTC. It translates to CASSRELLGSYNEQFF.

This chain connects TRBV2 to TRBJ2-1; TRBD2 matches 7 bases. V trimming: 6 bases; J trimming: 8 bases; junction bases outside the gene matches: 7. The germline gives CDR1 SNHLY, CDR2 FYNNEI. The CDR3 length is 13 residues. CDR3 DNA sequence: TGTGCCAGCAGGACTAGCCCTGGATATGAGCAGTTCTTC. This translates into CASRTSPGYEQFF.

This clone was counted between two and nine times. The V call is TRBV25-1, the J call TRBJ2-7, with 8 bases lining up with TRBD1. CDR3 length equals 15 residues. The germline V gene encodes CDR1 MGHDK and CDR2 SYGVNS. The V and J ends lost 5 bases and 5 bases, in that order; junction bases with no gene match: 11. CDR3 DNA: TGTGCCAGCAGTTCTTTGACAGGGGACGGTGACGAGCAGTACTTC. It is translated as CASSSLTGDGDEQYF.

A few counts support this clone. This chain connects TRBV28 to TRBJ2-3; 14 nucleotides agree with TRBD2. Germline V gives CDR1 MDHEN, CDR2 SYDVKM. Unmatched junction bases numbered 7, after V lost 6 bases and J lost 8 bases. The CDR3 totals 15 residues. The CDR3 DNA is TGTGCCAGCAGACTGACTAGCGGGGGGGCCGGTACGCAGTATTTT. This encodes CASRLTSGGAGTQYF.

J is TRBJ1-3 and V is TRBV6-1; no reliable D call. Trimming removed 0 bases from V and 1 base from J, with 7 bases in between. CDR3 length: 15 residues. Germline CDR1 reads MNHNS; CDR2 reads SASEGT. The CDR3 reads CASSEANGSGNTIYF. As DNA, the CDR3 is TGTGCCAGCAGTGAAGCTAACGGGTCTGGAAACACCATATATTTT.

This chain uses TRBV15 with TRBJ2-1; 7 bases match TRBD2. This CDR3 has 14 residues. Germline V gene lookup returns CDR1 LNHNV and CDR2 YYDKDF (reference sequence). V was pared by 5 bases and J by 8 bases, with 9 bases of the junction left unmatched. CDR3 protein: CATSGETGRDEQFF. CDR3 DNA: TGTGCCACCAGCGGCGAGACGGGGAGGGATGAGCAGTTCTTC. The variable domain in full, completed from reference TRBV15 and TRBJ2-1, reads DAMVIQNPRYQVTQFGKPVTLSCSQTLNHNVMYWYQQKSSQAPKLLFHYYDKDFNNEADTPDNFQSRRPNTSFCFLDIRSPGLGDTAMYLCATSGETGRDEQFFGPGTRLTVL.

The chain joins TRBV7-2 to TRBJ2-7; TRBD1 matches 9 bases. CDR1 SGHTA and CDR2 FQGNSA come from the germline V gene. This CDR3 is built from 15 residues. V trimming: 5 bases; J trimming: 7 bases; junction bases outside the gene matches: 12. CDR3 in DNA: TGTGCCAGCAGCCGGGCGGGACAGGGAGCAAGGGAGCAGTACTTC. Protein product: CASSRAGQGAREQYF.

This rearrangement joins TRBV9 to TRBJ2-7; D not certain. V was clipped by 3 bases and J by 1 base, with 2 bases between them. The CDR3 has 11 amino acids. The V gene's germline CDR1 is SGDLS and CDR2 YYNGEE. The CDR3 coding sequence is TGTGCCAGCAGCGCTTCCTACGAGCAGTACTTC. Translation: CASSASYEQYF.

J is TRBJ1-1 and V is TRBV5-4; tentative D call: TRBD1 (5 bases). Trimming cost V 4 bases and J 8 bases, with 15 bases left between them. Per the germline V gene, CDR1 is SGHNT and CDR2 is YYREEE (reference sequence). CDR3 size: 13 residues. The CDR3: CASSPEPDSEAFF. The CDR3 DNA sequence: TGTGCCAGCAGCCCAGAACCAGACAGCGAAGCTTTCTTT.

The genes are TRBV5-1 and TRBJ2-1; 12 nucleotides line up with TRBD1. The CDR3 consists of 14 residues. The germline CDR1 and CDR2 sequences are SGHRS and YFSETQ. The V gene end was trimmed by 4 bases and the J gene end by 10 bases; junction bases not matched to a gene: 6. The CDR3 reads CASSEGTGGGEQFF. CDR3 in DNA: TGCGCCAGCAGCGAAGGGACAGGGGGCGGCGAGCAGTTCTTC.

The chain has TRBV15 and TRBJ2-3; TRBD1 aligns across 7 bases. The germline CDR1 and CDR2 sequences are LNHNV and YYDKDF (reference sequence). The CDR3 consists of 15 residues. Losses at the gene ends were 8 bases for V and 2 bases for J; bases not matched to a gene: 10. The DNA of the CDR3 is TGTGCCACCTCCCCGGCGACAGGGAACACAGATACGCAGTATTTT. Encoded protein: CATSPATGNTDTQYF.

This clone was picked up one time. The chain combines TRBV7-6 with TRBJ1-3; 7 bases line up with TRBD1. Germline V gene data show CDR1 as SGHVS and CDR2 as FNYEAQ. CDR3 length: 18 amino acids. V was pared by 5 bases and J by 0 bases, with 13 bases of the junction left unmatched. The CDR3 loop reads CASSPGGQGEVSGNTIYF. The CDR3 DNA reads as TGTGCCAGCAGCCCCGGAGGGCAGGGGGAAGTCTCTGGAAACACCATATATTTT. Full variable domain (rest looked up from reference TRBV7-6 and TRBJ1-3): GAGVSQSPRYKVTKRGQDVALRCDPISGHVSLYWYRQALGQGPEFLTYFNYEAQQDKSGLPNDRFSAERPEGSISTLTIQRTEQRDSAMYRCASSPGGQGEVSGNTIYFGEGSWLTVV.

The J gene is TRBJ1-2, the V gene TRBV28; 7 nucleotides align to TRBD1. V lost 5 bases, J lost 7 bases, and 13 bases stayed unmatched. Germline-derived CDR1 and CDR2 are MDHEN and SYDVKM. CDR3 length: 15 amino acids. CDR3 sequence reads: CASSPVRQGLSGYTF. CDR3 bases: TGTGCCAGCAGTCCTGTCCGACAGGGTTTGAGTGGCTACACCTTC.

This rearrangement joins TRBV27 to TRBJ1-2, with TRBD1 identical over 9 bases. After removal of 6 bases from V and 5 bases from J, the junction contained 7 bases not matched to a gene. Per germline, CDR1 MNHEY and CDR2 SMNVEV (reference sequence). The CDR3 loop spans 14 amino acids. DNA for the CDR3: TGTGCCAGCAGCACCGGACAGGGGAGGTATGGCTACACCTTC. This encodes CASSTGQGRYGYTF.

V gene TRBV5-1 combines with J gene TRBJ1-4, with D unclear. The CDR3 spans 14 residues. Trimming cost V 0 bases and J 5 bases, with 8 bases left between them. The V gene's germline CDR1 is SGHRS and CDR2 YFSETQ. This chain's CDR3 is CASSLGQANEKLFF. The CDR3 nucleotides are TGCGCCAGCAGCTTGGGGCAGGCGAATGAAAAACTGTTTTTT.

The chain has TRBV3-1 (or the pseudogene TRBV3-2) and TRBJ2-2, with no clear D. The germline V and J ends were trimmed by 4 bases and 2 bases, with 5 bases remaining between them. The CDR3 totals 13 residues. Germline V gene lookup returns CDR1 LGHDT and CDR2 YNNKEL (reference sequence). The CDR3 sequence is CASSPLNTGELFF. For the CDR3, the DNA is TGTGCCAGCAGCCCGCTAAACACCGGGGAGCTGTTTTTT.